These 4 T cell receptor beta chains were all obtained from the same sample, sequenced in a study of blood T cell repertoires in COVID-19. Produced via immunoSEQ multiplex PCR; TCRdb's table is partial and in-frame only. Found here are about 270,000 clones, 85% to 90% of them singletons; the top ten hold about 12%. The sequenced sample consisted of peripheral blood. The receptors here all came from a woman younger than 45 with COVID-19, enrolled during active disease.

The V call is TRBV11-2, the J call TRBJ1-4; 9 bases are shared with TRBD1. The CDR3 length is 14 residues. Per the germline V gene, CDR1 is SGHAT and CDR2 is FQNNGV. With V trimmed by 7 bases and J by 11 bases, 11 bases remained unmatched. The CDR3 coding sequence is TGTGCCAGCAAAACAGGGGGCGTACGGACGAAACTGTTTTTT. Translation gives CASKTGGVRTKLFF.

The rearrangement joins TRBV18 to TRBJ1-4; TRBD1 is a possible D gene (6 bases). Per the germline V gene, CDR1 is KGHSH and CDR2 is LQKENI. V lost 3 bases and J 4 bases, leaving 9 bases between the germline ends. The CDR3 spans 14 residues. The CDR3 coding sequence is TGTGCCAGCTCACCGGACAGCCGTAATGAAAAACTGTTTTTT. This translates into CASSPDSRNEKLFF.

The chain links TRBV19 to TRBJ2-7, with TRBD1 identical over 10 bases. V shed 6 bases, J shed 3 bases, and the junction held 8 bases outside the gene matches. Germline V gives CDR1 LNHDA, CDR2 SQIVND (reference sequence). The CDR3 has 15 amino acids. This CDR3 reads CASRPRTGGYYEQYF. CDR3 bases: TGTGCCAGTAGACCCAGGACAGGGGGATACTACGAGCAGTACTTC. Using reference TRBV19 and TRBJ2-7 for the parts outside the CDR3, the full variable domain is DGGITQSPKYLFRKEGQNVTLSCEQNLNHDAMYWYRQDPGQGLRLIYYSQIVNDFQKGDIAEGYSVSREKKESFPLTVTSAQKNPTAFYLCASRPRTGGYYEQYFGPGTRLTVT.

The chain combines TRBV6-5 with TRBJ2-1; D remains ambiguous. V was clipped by 3 bases and J by 7 bases, with 10 bases between them. This CDR3 region has 13 residues. Germline assignment: CDR1 MNHEY and CDR2 SVGAGI. The CDR3 nucleotides are TGTGCCAGCAGTTATGCGTTCCCAAATGAGCAGTTCTTC. It codes for CASSYAFPNEQFF.